The 16 T cell receptor beta chains reported below all come from one sample, sequenced in a study of blood T cell repertoires in COVID-19. Produced via immunoSEQ multiplex PCR; TCRdb's table is partial and in-frame only. This table has about 73,000 clones, 82% appearing once. Material for sequencing was peripheral blood. These receptors were collected from a woman in her sixties or seventies with acute or convalescent COVID-19.

The rearrangement links TRBV11-3 to TRBJ2-3; 9 bases line up with TRBD1. The CDR3 contains 16 residues. CDR1 and CDR2 from the germline V gene are SGHNT and YENEEA. V lost 5 bases and J lost 2; bases outside the gene matches: 8. CDR3 in amino acids: CASSLGQGTATDTQYF. Here the CDR3 DNA reads TGTGCCAGCAGCCTCGGACAGGGGACCGCCACAGATACGCAGTATTTT.

This sequence joins TRBV28 and TRBJ1-1, with D hard to call. Germline V gives CDR1 MDHEN, CDR2 SYDVKM. The CDR3 totals 14 residues. Trimming shortened V by 3 bases and J by 1 base, and 9 bases separated the two germline ends. The CDR3 loop is CASSFRGGNTEAFF. CDR3 coding DNA: TGTGCCAGCAGTTTTCGGGGAGGGAACACTGAAGCTTTCTTT. The whole variable domain, filled in from reference TRBV28 and TRBJ1-1, reads DVKVTQSSRYLVKRTGEKVFLECVQDMDHENMFWYRQDPGLGLRLIYFSYDVKMKEKGDIPEGYSVSREKKERFSLILESASTNQTSMYLCASSFRGGNTEAFFGQGTRLTVV.

The rearrangement joins TRBV2 to TRBJ2-7; 10 nucleotides align to TRBD2. The germline CDR1 and CDR2 sequences are SNHLY and FYNNEI. J was trimmed by 2 bases and V by 7 bases; bases with no gene match: 8. The CDR3 contains 15 residues. The CDR3 protein is CASKIESGRAYEQYF. DNA of the CDR3: TGTGCCAGCAAGATCGAGAGCGGGAGGGCCTACGAGCAGTACTTC.

The chain combines TRBV18 with TRBJ1-1; 7 bases agree with TRBD1. Per the germline V gene, CDR1 is KGHSH and CDR2 is LQKENI. Trimming cost V 0 bases and J 4 bases; bases outside gene matches: 8. The CDR3 extends over 16 amino acids. This CDR3 reads CASSPPRQGPGTEAFF. In DNA form, the CDR3 reads TGTGCCAGCTCACCACCTCGACAGGGACCAGGCACTGAAGCTTTCTTT.

This rearrangement joins TRBV2 to TRBJ1-3, with D possibly being TRBD1 (6 bases). V gave up 6 bases and J gave up 4 bases, with 16 bases separating them. This CDR3 region has 15 residues. Per the germline V gene, CDR1 is SNHLY and CDR2 is FYNNEI. As DNA, the CDR3 is TGTGCCAGCAGAAAACAGGGAATGAGCGGAAACACCATATATTTT. It yields the protein CASRKQGMSGNTIYF.

This sequence joins TRBV27 and TRBJ2-3; D is undetermined. CDR1 and CDR2 from the germline V gene are MNHEY and SMNVEV (reference sequence). This CDR3 is 14 amino acids long. V lost 2 bases, J lost 0 bases, and 6 bases lay in between. The CDR3 nucleotides are TGTGCCAGCAGTTTAGGGCAGAGCACAGATACGCAGTATTTT. Amino acids: CASSLGQSTDTQYF.

This chain connects TRBV5-4 to TRBJ2-3; TRBD1 might be the D (6 bases). Germline V gene sequence: CDR1 SGHNT, CDR2 YYREEE (reference sequence). The CDR3 consists of 16 residues. The germline V and J ends were trimmed by 5 bases and 8 bases, with 24 bases remaining between them. This CDR3 is CASRAQNQGIQGTQYF. The CDR3 bases are TGTGCCAGCAGGGCACAGAATCAGGGGATTCAGGGTACGCAGTATTTT.

The J gene is TRBJ2-3, the V gene TRBV10-3; D is unclear. Germline values: CDR1 ENHRY, CDR2 SYGVKD. V lost 4 bases and J 2 bases, leaving 4 bases between the germline ends. The CDR3 loop spans 12 amino acids. CDR3 sequence: CAISANTDTQYF. For the CDR3, the DNA is TGTGCCATCAGTGCAAACACAGATACGCAGTATTTT.

This clone was counted only a few times. This rearrangement joins TRBV12-3 or TRBV12-4 to TRBJ2-5, with D tentatively TRBD1 (6 bases). Trimming took off 5 bases at V and 3 bases at J, with 10 bases between the two ends. The CDR3 length is 13 residues. The CDR3 nucleotides read TGTGCCAGCAGTCTATACAGGGAAGAGACCCAGTACTTC. The encoded protein is CASSLYREETQYF.

The gene calls are TRBV28 and TRBJ2-7, with 11 bases that match TRBD1. Germline values: CDR1 MDHEN, CDR2 SYDVKM. Trimming took 2 bases from V and 4 from J; bases not matched to a gene: 4. CDR3 length: 15 amino acids. Here the CDR3 reads CASSLAGQGAYEQYF. CDR3 DNA sequence: TGTGCCAGCAGTTTAGCCGGACAGGGGGCTTACGAGCAGTACTTC.

This clone has a single count. The CDR3 loop reads CASSSRQGRYNEQFF. CDR3 DNA sequence: TGTGCCAGCAGCTCCCGACAGGGGCGTTACAATGAGCAGTTCTTC. This rearrangement joins TRBV7-2 to TRBJ2-1; the match to TRBD1 covers 8 bases. Germline loops: CDR1 SGHTA, CDR2 FQGNSA. V lost 4 bases and J lost 4; bases outside the gene matches: 6. The CDR3 totals 15 residues.

The chain employs TRBV18 and TRBJ2-5, with 7 bases identical to TRBD1. Germline values: CDR1 KGHSH, CDR2 LQKENI. The V gene end was trimmed by 6 bases and the J gene end by 4 bases; junction bases not matched to a gene: 8. The CDR3 is 14 amino acids. This CDR3 is CASSTNRGRETQYF. Here the CDR3 DNA reads TGTGCCAGCTCTACCAACAGGGGCCGAGAGACCCAGTACTTC.

This clone has just a few counts. The chain uses TRBV5-1 and TRBJ2-1; 8 nucleotides align to TRBD2. Per germline, CDR1 SGHRS and CDR2 YFSETQ. V lost 5 bases and J lost 1; bases outside the gene matches: 8. This CDR3 contains 16 residues. DNA for the CDR3: TGCGCCAGCAGAGCCCAAAGCGGGGGTTCCTACAATGAGCAGTTCTTC. Protein sequence: CASRAQSGGSYNEQFF. The variable domain in full, with the rest retrieved from reference TRBV5-1 and TRBJ2-1, is KAGVTQTPRYLIKTRGQQVTLSCSPISGHRSVSWYQQTPGQGLQFLFEYFSETQRNKGNFPGRFSGRQFSNSRSEMNVSTLELGDSALYLCASRAQSGGSYNEQFFGPGTRLTVL.

This chain links TRBV2 with TRBJ1-5, with a possible D match to TRBD1 (5 bases). Germline V CDR1 and CDR2: SNHLY, FYNNEI. CDR3 length equals 13 residues. V shed 6 bases and J shed 8 bases, with 14 bases lying between them. The DNA for the CDR3 is TGTGCCAGCAGGGCAGGGTTGTGGGAGCCCCAGCATTTT. Encoded protein: CASRAGLWEPQHF.

V gene TRBV2 combines with J gene TRBJ1-2; no clear D gene. The CDR3 is 15 residues long. Per germline, CDR1 SNHLY and CDR2 FYNNEI. Trimming stripped 0 bases from V and 4 bases from J, with 12 bases between. The CDR3 loop is CASSEATVGGYGYTF. CDR3 nucleotides: TGTGCCAGCAGTGAAGCAACGGTAGGCGGCTATGGCTACACCTTC.

V usage is TRBV6-5 and J usage is TRBJ1-2, with 9 bases aligning to TRBD1. The germline CDR1 and CDR2 sequences are MNHEY and SVGAGI. There are 14 residues in the CDR3. Unmatched junction bases numbered 7, after V lost 4 bases and J lost 7 bases. CDR3 sequence (DNA): TGTGCCAGCAGTTCGGGACAGGGTCGTGGTGGCTACACCTTC. Translation gives CASSSGQGRGGYTF.